These T cell receptor beta chains were read from a single sample in a study of blood T cell repertoires in COVID-19. TCRdb's copy holds only in-frame clones and misses some; the assay was immunoSEQ multiplex PCR. This repertoire shows around 75,000 clones, roughly 89% found once; its top ten account for around 0.6%. Sequencing used peripheral blood. The receptors shown here come from a man in his fifties or sixties with acute or convalescent COVID-19. The CDR3 runs from the conserved cysteine through the conserved F or W. The D gene is left open where the match is weak. Not all rows give a size; the values are once, few, many and, for expanded clones, a class.

abundance: NA
v_gene: TRBV2
d_gene: NA
j_gene: TRBJ2-2
CDR3aa: CASSTQGPYTGELFF
CDR3nt: TGTGCCAGCAGTACACAGGGACCCTACACCGGGGAGCTGTTTTTT

abundance: NA
v_gene: TRBV5-1
d_gene: NA
j_gene: TRBJ2-2
CDR3aa: CASSWGERTGELFF
CDR3nt: TGCGCCAGCAGCTGGGGGGAGCGAACCGGGGAGCTGTTTTTT

abundance: few
v_gene: TRBV2
d_gene: NA
j_gene: TRBJ2-2
CDR3aa: CASSVESGELFF
CDR3nt: TGTGCCAGCAGTGTTGAGAGCGGGGAGCTGTTTTTT

abundance: NA
v_gene: TRBV29-1
d_gene: NA
j_gene: TRBJ2-1
CDR3aa: CSVPFLRGEQFF
CDR3nt: TGCAGCGTTCCCTTTTTGCGGGGCGAGCAGTTCTTC

abundance: once
v_gene: TRBV5-1
d_gene: NA
j_gene: TRBJ1-6
CDR3aa: CASSQQGSQSPLHF
CDR3nt: TGCGCCAGCAGCCAACAGGGATCTCAGTCACCCCTCCACTTT

abundance: NA
v_gene: TRBV20-1
d_gene: NA
j_gene: TRBJ2-7
CDR3aa: CSASPRQSYEQYF
CDR3nt: TGCAGTGCTAGTCCCCGACAGTCCTACGAGCAGTACTTC

abundance: once
v_gene: TRBV5-1
d_gene: NA
j_gene: TRBJ2-2
CDR3aa: CASSSGANTGELFF
CDR3nt: TGCGCCAGCAGCTCGGGGGCGAACACCGGGGAGCTGTTTTTT

abundance: NA
v_gene: TRBV15
d_gene: TRBD1
j_gene: TRBJ1-1
CDR3aa: CATSRTGQTNTEAFF
CDR3nt: TGTGCCACCAGCAGGACGGGACAGACGAACACTGAAGCTTTCTTT

abundance: NA
v_gene: TRBV2
d_gene: NA
j_gene: TRBJ1-2
CDR3aa: CASAPPGQGRGYTF
CDR3nt: TGTGCCAGCGCCCCTCCCGGGCAGGGTCGGGGCTACACCTTC

abundance: NA
v_gene: TRBV5-1
d_gene: TRBD2
j_gene: TRBJ2-7
CDR3aa: CASGPGLAGGREQYF
CDR3nt: TGCGCCAGCGGACCGGGACTAGCGGGGGGGCGCGAGCAGTACTTC

abundance: once
v_gene: TRBV4-1
d_gene: TRBD1
j_gene: TRBJ1-5
CDR3aa: CASSQQGGIGSQPQHF
CDR3nt: TGCGCCAGCAGCCAACAGGGGGGCATAGGGAGTCAGCCCCAGCATTTT

abundance: NA
v_gene: TRBV10-1
d_gene: NA
j_gene: TRBJ2-5
CDR3aa: CASSDQGLGETQYF
CDR3nt: TGCGCCAGCAGTGATCAGGGACTCGGAGAGACCCAGTACTTC

abundance: NA
v_gene: TRBV5-6
d_gene: TRBD1
j_gene: TRBJ1-2
CDR3aa: CASSPRTGDYGYTF
CDR3nt: TGTGCCAGCAGTCCCCGGACAGGGGACTATGGCTACACCTTC

abundance: NA
v_gene: TRBV6-5
d_gene: TRBD1
j_gene: TRBJ2-1
CDR3aa: CASSYSRQGYNEQFF
CDR3nt: TGTGCCAGCAGTTACTCGAGACAGGGTTACAATGAGCAGTTCTTC

abundance: once
v_gene: TRBV7-2
d_gene: NA
j_gene: TRBJ1-3
CDR3aa: CASSSFTGSGNTIYF
CDR3nt: TGTGCCAGCAGCTCATTCACGGGCTCTGGAAACACCATATATTTT

abundance: NA
v_gene: TRBV5-1
d_gene: NA
j_gene: TRBJ1-1
CDR3aa: CASSLGQVNTEAFF
CDR3nt: TGCGCCAGCAGCTTGGGGCAGGTGAACACTGAAGCTTTCTTT

abundance: NA
v_gene: TRBV3-1/TRBV3-2
d_gene: NA
j_gene: TRBJ2-5
CDR3aa: CASSQMGSKETQYF
CDR3nt: TGTGCCAGCAGCCAAATGGGGAGTAAAGAGACCCAGTACTTC

abundance: NA
v_gene: TRBV4-2
d_gene: NA
j_gene: TRBJ1-1
CDR3aa: CASSQEGQNTEAFF
CDR3nt: TGTGCCAGCAGCCAAGAGGGACAGAACACTGAAGCTTTCTTT

abundance: NA
v_gene: TRBV19
d_gene: TRBD1
j_gene: TRBJ2-7
CDR3aa: CASSIVPGQGPAEQYF
CDR3nt: TGTGCCAGTAGTATAGTCCCGGGACAGGGTCCCGCCGAGCAGTACTTC

abundance: NA
v_gene: TRBV19
d_gene: NA
j_gene: TRBJ1-3
CDR3aa: CASSIQGSSGNTIYF
CDR3nt: TGTGCCAGTAGTATACAGGGGAGCTCTGGAAACACCATATATTTT

abundance: NA
v_gene: TRBV19
d_gene: NA
j_gene: TRBJ2-5
CDR3aa: CASSRGTPGGETQYF
CDR3nt: TGTGCCAGTAGTAGAGGGACACCCGGCGGGGAGACCCAGTACTTC

abundance: NA
v_gene: TRBV21-1
d_gene: NA
j_gene: TRBJ2-1
CDR3aa: CASSKSPYLRDSAYNEQFF
CDR3nt: TGTGCCAGCAGCAAATCGCCCTACCTCCGGGACTCGGCCTACAATGAGCAGTTCTTC

abundance: NA
v_gene: TRBV4-2
d_gene: NA
j_gene: TRBJ2-6
CDR3aa: CASSQEAGGMGGANVLTF
CDR3nt: TGTGCCAGCAGCCAAGAGGCAGGGGGGATGGGTGGGGCCAACGTCCTGACTTTC

abundance: NA
v_gene: TRBV27
d_gene: NA
j_gene: TRBJ1-5
CDR3aa: CASSLFSRGSDNQPQHF
CDR3nt: TGTGCCAGCAGTTTATTTTCCCGGGGTAGTGACAATCAGCCCCAGCATTTT

abundance: NA
v_gene: TRBV5-6
d_gene: TRBD2
j_gene: TRBJ2-2
CDR3aa: CASSLTSGIGELFF
CDR3nt: TGTGCCAGCAGCTTGACTAGCGGGATCGGGGAGCTGTTTTTT

abundance: NA
v_gene: TRBV5-4
d_gene: NA
j_gene: TRBJ2-2
CDR3aa: CASQGITGELFF
CDR3nt: TGTGCCAGCCAGGGTATCACCGGGGAGCTGTTTTTT

abundance: NA
v_gene: TRBV5-4
d_gene: TRBD1
j_gene: TRBJ2-2
CDR3aa: CASSLQGVATGELFF
CDR3nt: TGTGCCAGCAGCTTGCAGGGGGTCGCAACCGGGGAGCTGTTTTTT

abundance: NA
v_gene: TRBV10-1
d_gene: NA
j_gene: TRBJ1-1
CDR3aa: CASSESRVTGNTEAFF
CDR3nt: TGCGCCAGCAGTGAGTCGAGAGTGACGGGGAACACTGAAGCTTTCTTT

abundance: NA
v_gene: TRBV10-2
d_gene: TRBD2
j_gene: TRBJ2-3
CDR3aa: CASRNPGTSGTQYF
CDR3nt: TGCGCCAGCAGAAACCCTGGGACTAGCGGTACGCAGTATTTT

abundance: NA
v_gene: TRBV5-6
d_gene: NA
j_gene: TRBJ1-5
CDR3aa: CASSLSGVGNQPQHF
CDR3nt: TGTGCCAGCAGCTTGTCAGGGGTAGGGAATCAGCCCCAGCATTTT

abundance: NA
v_gene: TRBV19
d_gene: TRBD1
j_gene: TRBJ2-7
CDR3aa: CATSGTGAEQYF
CDR3nt: TGTGCCACCTCCGGGACAGGGGCCGAGCAGTACTTC

abundance: NA
v_gene: TRBV5-1
d_gene: TRBD1
j_gene: TRBJ1-6
CDR3aa: CASSWQGDGDSPLHF
CDR3nt: TGCGCCAGCAGCTGGCAGGGGGACGGGGATTCACCCCTCCACTTT

abundance: NA
v_gene: TRBV5-8
d_gene: NA
j_gene: TRBJ2-1
CDR3aa: CASSLGPGNEQFF
CDR3nt: TGTGCCAGCAGCTTGGGGCCAGGGAATGAGCAGTTCTTC

abundance: NA
v_gene: TRBV5-1
d_gene: NA
j_gene: TRBJ2-3
CDR3aa: CASSLGGLRGQFAADTQYF
CDR3nt: TGCGCCAGCAGCTTGGGTGGGCTCCGGGGACAATTCGCGGCAGATACGCAGTATTTT

abundance: NA
v_gene: TRBV5-1
d_gene: NA
j_gene: TRBJ2-1
CDR3aa: CASSLSVLALYNEQFF
CDR3nt: TGCGCCAGCAGCCTTTCGGTCCTAGCTCTATACAATGAGCAGTTCTTC

abundance: NA
v_gene: TRBV4-1
d_gene: NA
j_gene: TRBJ1-2
CDR3aa: CASSQDEGAVYGYTF
CDR3nt: TGCGCCAGCAGCCAAGACGAAGGGGCAGTCTATGGCTACACCTTC

abundance: once
v_gene: TRBV5-1
d_gene: TRBD1
j_gene: TRBJ1-1
CDR3aa: CASTLYDGTVEAFF
CDR3nt: TGCGCCAGCACGCTCTACGACGGGACAGTTGAAGCTTTCTTT

abundance: few
v_gene: TRBV6-4
d_gene: NA
j_gene: TRBJ1-1
CDR3aa: CASSLRGGTEAFF
CDR3nt: TGTGCCAGCAGTCTGCGGGGTGGCACTGAAGCTTTCTTT

abundance: NA
v_gene: TRBV19
d_gene: TRBD1
j_gene: TRBJ1-4
CDR3aa: CASSILGGSGEKLFF
CDR3nt: TGTGCCAGTAGTATTTTAGGGGGCTCCGGGGAAAAACTGTTTTTT

abundance: NA
v_gene: TRBV2
d_gene: TRBD1
j_gene: TRBJ1-1
CDR3aa: CASSANRGSTEAFF
CDR3nt: TGTGCCAGCAGTGCGAACAGGGGGAGTACTGAAGCTTTCTTT